What follows is one T cell receptor beta chain and its context. This clone's antigen is unknown. Base qualities are not recorded, but no much larger clone differs from it by a single base. The entry originates in a study of blood T cell repertoires in COVID-19 (dated by TCRdb to 2018 to 2021). Regarding the complete study: Collaborator samples came from the United States, Italy and Spain and covered acute and convalescent phases of COVID-19. The material from the prospective study consisted of cDNA or gDNA derived from T cells, B-cell-depleted T cells, or PBMCs. Sample metadata almost always included a de-identified subject ID, COVID-19 status, age in years and sex. The samples were drawn from two sources: the first 160 participants of the ongoing ImmuneRACE study, and fewer than 1,500 subjects contributed by 6 global collaborators. The repertoires were made available in a free public database intended to serve as a resource for research on the immune response to SARS-CoV-2. Where available, HLA class I and class II types were obtained from metadata supplied by the sample provider rather than from assay-based typing. Subjects who had been exposed to COVID-19, were actively infected with it, or had recovered from it provided the deeply sampled blood TCRbeta repertoires that made up the dataset.

TCRbeta CDR3 regions were amplified from genomic DNA using the immunoSEQ Assay, a bias-controlled multiplex PCR. The original pipeline was this. The number of nucleated cells in each sample was estimated from the amplification of reference gene primers within the assay. To quantify the absolute abundance of each unique TCRbeta CDR3 rearrangement, sequence reads were collapsed and filtered. Productive Simpson clonality was computed per sample as the square root of Simpson's diversity index over productive rearrangements. TCRdb mirrors the immuneACCESS table, restricted to in-frame sequences. Some clones are absent from its copies; in checked studies, under half trace to an unresolved V gene, and the reason for the others is unknown. That table supplies the V and J calls and clone size; D and trimming were determined from the DNA. The sample records about 320,000 clones, around four fifths of which are singletons. Jointly, the top ten make up approximately 1.2% of the sample.

What the work shows at the level of the full study, not this receptor alone: The amount of clinical and demographic metadata varied by source and participant and was provided uncurated.

Each collaborating institution followed its own protocols to collect whole blood in K2EDTA tubes. Collaborator samples were shipped for TCRbeta analysis as frozen whole blood, isolated PBMCs, or DNA extracted from either sample type. CDR3 length: 14 amino acids, cysteine to valine. Only the CDR3 DNA stays, 42 bases, in frame from base 1. Based on the germline V gene, the CDR1 and CDR2 sequences are SGHRS and YFSETQ. V is trimmed back by 5 bases and J by 2 bases, and the junction contains 7 bases that no gene match accounts for. This clonotype was obtained from a woman aged 45-65 years with acute or convalescent COVID-19. The sample was peripheral blood. Rearrangement joined TRBV5-1 to TRBJ2-7, and 7 junction bases match TRBD2. The CDR3 amino acid sequence is: CASRPASGPYEQYV. The nucleotide sequence is TGCGCCAGCAGACCCGCTAGCGGACCCTACGAGCAGTACGTC.